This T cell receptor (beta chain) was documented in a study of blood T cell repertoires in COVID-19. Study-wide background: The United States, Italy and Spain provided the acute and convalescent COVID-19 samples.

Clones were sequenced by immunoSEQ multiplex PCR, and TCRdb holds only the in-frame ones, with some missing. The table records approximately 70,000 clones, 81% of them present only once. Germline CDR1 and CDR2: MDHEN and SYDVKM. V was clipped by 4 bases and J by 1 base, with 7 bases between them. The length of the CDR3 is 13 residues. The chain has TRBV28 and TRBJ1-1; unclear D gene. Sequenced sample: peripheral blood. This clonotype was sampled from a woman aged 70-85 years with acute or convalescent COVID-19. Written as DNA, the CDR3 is TGTGCCAGCAGTTATACACGGAACACTGAAGCTTTCTTT. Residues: CASSYTRNTEAFF.